This is a list of T cell receptor beta chains from one sample in a study of metastatic and nonmetastatic thyroid tumors. TCRdb re-clonotyped the PCR reads through MiXCR. The sample lists approximately 35,000 clones; approximately 40% were seen once. The sequencing sample was made of tumor tissue. These receptors originate from a female donor with papillary thyroid cancer or a benign thyroid nodule (not recorded which). Some clones in this sample may be carry-over from other donors' samples. CDR3s include the opening cysteine and the closing phenylalanine or tryptophan. D genes are given only for firm matches. Not every row has a clone size; where given, it reads once, few, many or a size class.

v_gene,j_gene,d_gene,abundance,CDR3aa,CDR3nt
TRBV6-1,TRBJ2-7,-,-,CASRGDRTREQYF,TGTGCCAGCAGAGGCGACAGGACTCGGGAGCAGTACTTC
TRBV28,TRBJ1-3,-,few,CASSPHAGNTIYF,TGTGCCAGCAGTCCCCATGCTGGAAACACCATATATTTT
TRBV20-1,TRBJ2-5,-,-,CSARVGGQETQYF,TGCAGTGCTAGAGTAGGGGGCCAAGAGACCCAGTACTTC
TRBV2,TRBJ2-7,-,-,CASRGPAYEQYF,TGTGCCAGCAGGGGGCCCGCCTACGAGCAGTACTTC
TRBV28,TRBJ1-2,TRBD1,-,CASSFRDRVSVGYTF,TGTGCCAGCAGTTTTCGGGACAGGGTTTCAGTTGGCTACACCTTC
TRBV11-2,TRBJ2-3,-,-,CASSFRGLLVKTDTQYF,TGTGCCAGCAGCTTTCGAGGGCTTCTTGTCAAAACAGATACGCAGTATTTT
TRBV7-9,TRBJ1-2,-,once,CASSLGRHNYGYTF,TGTGCCAGCAGCTTAGGGCGACACAACTATGGCTACACCTTC
TRBV19,TRBJ1-5,-,few,CASSYDRFGNQPQHF,TGTGCCAGTAGTTATGACAGGTTTGGCAATCAGCCCCAGCATTTT
TRBV30,TRBJ2-2,-,-,CAWIGNGELFF,TGTGCCTGGATAGGGAACGGGGAGCTGTTTTTT
TRBV19,TRBJ2-1,TRBD2,-,CASSMSGGNTYNEQFF,TGTGCCAGTAGTATGAGCGGGGGGAATACCTACAATGAGCAGTTCTTC
TRBV20-1,TRBJ2-5,-,-,CSARSETQYF,TGCAGTGCTAGGTCCGAGACCCAGTACTTC